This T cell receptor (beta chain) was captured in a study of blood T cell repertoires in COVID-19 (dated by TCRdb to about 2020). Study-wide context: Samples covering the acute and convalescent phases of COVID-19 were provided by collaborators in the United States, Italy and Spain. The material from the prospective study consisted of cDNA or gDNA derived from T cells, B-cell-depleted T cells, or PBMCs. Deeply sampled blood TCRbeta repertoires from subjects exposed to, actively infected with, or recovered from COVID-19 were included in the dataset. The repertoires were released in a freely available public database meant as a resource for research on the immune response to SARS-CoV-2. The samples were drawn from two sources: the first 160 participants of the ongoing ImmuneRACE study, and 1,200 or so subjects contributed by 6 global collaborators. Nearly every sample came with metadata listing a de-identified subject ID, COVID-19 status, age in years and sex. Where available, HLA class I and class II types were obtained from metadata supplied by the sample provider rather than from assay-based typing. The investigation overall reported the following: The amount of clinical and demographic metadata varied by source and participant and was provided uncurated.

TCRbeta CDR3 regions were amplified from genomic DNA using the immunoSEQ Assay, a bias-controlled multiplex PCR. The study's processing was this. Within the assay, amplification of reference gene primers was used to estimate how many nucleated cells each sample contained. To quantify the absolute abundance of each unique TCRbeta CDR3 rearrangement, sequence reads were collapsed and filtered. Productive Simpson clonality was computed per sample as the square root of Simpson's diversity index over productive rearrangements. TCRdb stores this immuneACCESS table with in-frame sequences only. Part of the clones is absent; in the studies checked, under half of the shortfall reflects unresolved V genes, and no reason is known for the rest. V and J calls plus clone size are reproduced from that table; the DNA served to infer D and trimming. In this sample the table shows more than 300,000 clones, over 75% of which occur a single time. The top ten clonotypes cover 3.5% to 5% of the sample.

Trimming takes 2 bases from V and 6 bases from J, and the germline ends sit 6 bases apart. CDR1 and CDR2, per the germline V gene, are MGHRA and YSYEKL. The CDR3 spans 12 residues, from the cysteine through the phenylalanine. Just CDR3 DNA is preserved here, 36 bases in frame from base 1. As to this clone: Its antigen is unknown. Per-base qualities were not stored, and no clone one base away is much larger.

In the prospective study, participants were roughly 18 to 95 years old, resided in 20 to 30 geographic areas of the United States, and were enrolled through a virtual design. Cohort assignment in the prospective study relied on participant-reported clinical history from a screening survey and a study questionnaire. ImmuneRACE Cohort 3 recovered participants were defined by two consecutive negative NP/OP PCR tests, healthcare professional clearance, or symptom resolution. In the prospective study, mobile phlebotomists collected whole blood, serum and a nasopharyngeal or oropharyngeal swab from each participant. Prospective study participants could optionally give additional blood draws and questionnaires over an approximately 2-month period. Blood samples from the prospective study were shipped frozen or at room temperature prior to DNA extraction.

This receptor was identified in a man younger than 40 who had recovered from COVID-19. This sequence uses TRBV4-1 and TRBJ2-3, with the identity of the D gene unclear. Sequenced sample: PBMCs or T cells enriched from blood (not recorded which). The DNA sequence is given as TGCGCCAGCAGCCAATCGGAGGATACGCAGTATTTT. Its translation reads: CASSQSEDTQYF.